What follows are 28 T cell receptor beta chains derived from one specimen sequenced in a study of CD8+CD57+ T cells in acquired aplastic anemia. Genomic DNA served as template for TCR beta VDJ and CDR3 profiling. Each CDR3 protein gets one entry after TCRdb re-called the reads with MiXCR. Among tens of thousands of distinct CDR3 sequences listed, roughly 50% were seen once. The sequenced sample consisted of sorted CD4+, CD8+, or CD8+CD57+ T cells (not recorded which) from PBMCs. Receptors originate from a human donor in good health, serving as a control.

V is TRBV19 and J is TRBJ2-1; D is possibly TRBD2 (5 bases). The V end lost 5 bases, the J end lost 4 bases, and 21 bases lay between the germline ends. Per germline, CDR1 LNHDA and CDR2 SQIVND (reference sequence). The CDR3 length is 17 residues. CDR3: CASSPDLLSPDYNEQFF. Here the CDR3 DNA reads TGTGCCAGTAGTCCGGACTTGCTGAGCCCTGATTACAATGAGCAGTTCTTC.

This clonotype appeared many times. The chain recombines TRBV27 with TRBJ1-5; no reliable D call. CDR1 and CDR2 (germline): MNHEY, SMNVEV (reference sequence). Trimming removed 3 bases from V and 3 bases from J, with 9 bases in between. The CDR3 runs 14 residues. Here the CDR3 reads CASSLGVSNQPQHF. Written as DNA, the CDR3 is TGTGCCAGCAGTTTGGGCGTTTCCAATCAGCCCCAGCATTTT.

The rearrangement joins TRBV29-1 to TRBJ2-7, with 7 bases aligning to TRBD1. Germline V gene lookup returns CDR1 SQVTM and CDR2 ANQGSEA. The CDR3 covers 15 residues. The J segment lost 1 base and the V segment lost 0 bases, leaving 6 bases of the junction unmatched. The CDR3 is CSVEDLGTESYEQYF. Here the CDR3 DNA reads TGCAGCGTTGAAGATCTGGGGACAGAGTCCTACGAGCAGTACTTC.

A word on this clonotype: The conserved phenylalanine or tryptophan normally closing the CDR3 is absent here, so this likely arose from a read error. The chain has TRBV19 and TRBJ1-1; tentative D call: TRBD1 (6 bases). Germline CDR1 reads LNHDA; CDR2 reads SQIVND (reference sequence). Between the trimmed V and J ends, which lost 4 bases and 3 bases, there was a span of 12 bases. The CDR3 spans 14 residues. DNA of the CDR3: TGTGCCAGTAGTACAGGGGTTAGGGACACTGAAGCTTTCTCT. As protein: CASSTGVRDTEAFS.

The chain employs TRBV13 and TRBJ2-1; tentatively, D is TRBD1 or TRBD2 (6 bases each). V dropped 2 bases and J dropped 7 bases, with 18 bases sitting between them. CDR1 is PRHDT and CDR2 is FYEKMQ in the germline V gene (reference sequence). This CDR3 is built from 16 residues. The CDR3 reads CASSLWPGGAGNEQFF. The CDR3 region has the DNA TGTGCCAGCAGCTTATGGCCCGGGGGCGCGGGTAATGAGCAGTTCTTC.

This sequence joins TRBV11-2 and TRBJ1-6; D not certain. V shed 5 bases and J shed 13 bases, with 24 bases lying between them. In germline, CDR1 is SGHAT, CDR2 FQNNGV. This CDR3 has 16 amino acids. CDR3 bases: TGTGCCAGCAGCCTGGGAGAAGGATATCGATCGATCCCCCTCCACTTT. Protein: CASSLGEGYRSIPLHF. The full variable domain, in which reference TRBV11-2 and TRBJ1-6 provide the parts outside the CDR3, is EAGVAQSPRYKIIEKRQSVAFWCNPISGHATLYWYQQILGQGPKLLIQFQNNGVVDDSQLPKDRFSAERLKGVDSTLKIQPAKLEDSAVYLCASSLGEGYRSIPLHFGNGTRLTVT.

CDR3 residues: CSARESILYEQYF. In DNA form, the CDR3 reads TGCAGTGCTAGAGAGTCCATACTCTACGAGCAGTACTTC. V is TRBV20-1 and J is TRBJ2-7; D not resolved. Deletions cut 0 bases from V and 3 bases from J, with 9 bases between. There are 13 residues in the CDR3. Germline V gene data show CDR1 as DFQATT and CDR2 as SNEGSKA (reference sequence).

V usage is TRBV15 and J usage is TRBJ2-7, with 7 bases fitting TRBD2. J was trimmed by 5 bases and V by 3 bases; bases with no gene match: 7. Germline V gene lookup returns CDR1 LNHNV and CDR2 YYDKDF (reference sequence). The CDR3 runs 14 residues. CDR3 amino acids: CATSSGLVRDEQYF. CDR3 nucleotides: TGTGCCACCAGCAGCGGACTAGTGAGGGACGAGCAGTACTTC. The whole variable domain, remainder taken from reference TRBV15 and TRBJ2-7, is DAMVIQNPRYQVTQFGKPVTLSCSQTLNHNVMYWYQQKSSQAPKLLFHYYDKDFNNEADTPDNFQSRRPNTSFCFLDIRSPGLGDTAMYLCATSSGLVRDEQYFGPGTRLTVT.

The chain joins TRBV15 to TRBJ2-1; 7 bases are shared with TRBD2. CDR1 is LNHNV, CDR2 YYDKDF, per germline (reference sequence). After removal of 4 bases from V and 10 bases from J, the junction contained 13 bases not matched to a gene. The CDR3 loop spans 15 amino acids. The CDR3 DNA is TGTGCCACCAGCATAGGAGGTAGCGGGTCCCTCGAGCAGTTCTTC. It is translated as CATSIGGSGSLEQFF.

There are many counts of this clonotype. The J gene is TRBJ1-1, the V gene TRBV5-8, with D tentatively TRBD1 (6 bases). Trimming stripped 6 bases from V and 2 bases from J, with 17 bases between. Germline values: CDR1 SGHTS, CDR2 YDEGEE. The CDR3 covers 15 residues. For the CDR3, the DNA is TGTGCCAGCACCATATTCCCGGGGGCCAACACTGAAGCTTTCTTT. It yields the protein CASTIFPGANTEAFF.

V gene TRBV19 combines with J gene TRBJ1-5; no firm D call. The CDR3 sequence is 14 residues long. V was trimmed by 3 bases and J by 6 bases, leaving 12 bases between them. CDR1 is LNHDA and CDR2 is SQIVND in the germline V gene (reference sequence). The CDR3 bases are TGTGCCAGTAGTATTTATGCAGGAGGTCAGCCCCAGCATTTT. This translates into CASSIYAGGQPQHF.

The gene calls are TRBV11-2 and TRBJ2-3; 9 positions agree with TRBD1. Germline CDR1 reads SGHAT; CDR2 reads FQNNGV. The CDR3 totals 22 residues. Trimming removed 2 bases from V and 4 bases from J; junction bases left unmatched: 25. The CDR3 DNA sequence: TGTGCCAGCAGCTTAATGTCCCCTAGACAGGGGGTTCTGCGAATCTTTTCAGATACGCAGTATTTT. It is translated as CASSLMSPRQGVLRIFSDTQYF.

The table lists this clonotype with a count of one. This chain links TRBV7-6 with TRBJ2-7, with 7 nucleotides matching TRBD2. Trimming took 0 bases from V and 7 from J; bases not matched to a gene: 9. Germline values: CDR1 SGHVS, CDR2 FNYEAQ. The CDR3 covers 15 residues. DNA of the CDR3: TGTGCCAGCAGCTTAGCACCTAGCGGCCTTGCGGAGCAGTACTTC. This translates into CASSLAPSGLAEQYF. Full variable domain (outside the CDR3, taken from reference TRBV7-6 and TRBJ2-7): GAGVSQSPRYKVTKRGQDVALRCDPISGHVSLYWYRQALGQGPEFLTYFNYEAQQDKSGLPNDRFSAERPEGSISTLTIQRTEQRDSAMYRCASSLAPSGLAEQYFGPGTRLTVT.

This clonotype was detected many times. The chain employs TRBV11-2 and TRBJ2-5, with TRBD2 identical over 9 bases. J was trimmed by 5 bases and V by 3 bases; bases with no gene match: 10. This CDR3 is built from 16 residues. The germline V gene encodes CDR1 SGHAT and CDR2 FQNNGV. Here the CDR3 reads CASSLFLAGDVETQYF. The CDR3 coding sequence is TGTGCCAGCAGCTTGTTTTTAGCGGGAGATGTTGAGACCCAGTACTTC.

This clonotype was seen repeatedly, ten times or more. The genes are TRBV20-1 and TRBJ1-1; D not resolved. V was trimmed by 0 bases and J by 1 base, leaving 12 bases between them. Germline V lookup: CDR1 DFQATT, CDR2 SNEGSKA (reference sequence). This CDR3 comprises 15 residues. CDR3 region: CSARDWAGGNTEAFF. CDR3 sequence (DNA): TGCAGTGCTAGAGATTGGGCAGGAGGGAACACTGAAGCTTTCTTT.

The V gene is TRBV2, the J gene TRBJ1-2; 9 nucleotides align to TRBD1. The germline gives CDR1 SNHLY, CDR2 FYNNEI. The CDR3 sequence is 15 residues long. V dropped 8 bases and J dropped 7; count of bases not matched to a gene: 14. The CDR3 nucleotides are TGTGCCAGCGCCGCGGCGGGACAGGGCAGGACTGGCTACACCTTC. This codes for CASAAAGQGRTGYTF.

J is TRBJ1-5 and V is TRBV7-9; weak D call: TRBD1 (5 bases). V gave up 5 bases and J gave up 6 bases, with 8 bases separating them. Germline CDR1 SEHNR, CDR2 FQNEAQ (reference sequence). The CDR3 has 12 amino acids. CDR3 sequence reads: CASSPGGQPQHF. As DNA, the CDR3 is TGTGCCAGCAGCCCGGGGGGTCAGCCCCAGCATTTT. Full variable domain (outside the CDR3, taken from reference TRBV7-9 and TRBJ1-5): DTGVSQNPRHKITKRGQNVTFRCDPISEHNRLYWYRQTLGQGPEFLTYFQNEAQLEKSRLLSDRFSAERPKGSFSTLEIQRTEQGDSAMYLCASSPGGQPQHFGDGTRLSIL.

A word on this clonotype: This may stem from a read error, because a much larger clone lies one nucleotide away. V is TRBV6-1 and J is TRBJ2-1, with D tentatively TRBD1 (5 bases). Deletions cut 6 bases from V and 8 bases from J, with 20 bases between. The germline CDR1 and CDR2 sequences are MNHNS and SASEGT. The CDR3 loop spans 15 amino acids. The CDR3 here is CASRQTAGNEDEQFF. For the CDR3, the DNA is TGTGCCAGCAGGCAGACCGCAGGGAACGAAGATGAGCAGTTCTTC.

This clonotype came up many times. CDR3 sequence: CATSRAGTEFDEAFF. The CDR3, as DNA: TGTGCCACCAGCAGAGCCGGGACAGAATTTGATGAAGCTTTCTTT. The chain has TRBV15 and TRBJ1-1, with 7 bases matching TRBD1. The trim removed 1 base at V and 7 bases at J, leaving 9 bases unmatched. CDR3 length equals 15 residues. The germline V gene encodes CDR1 LNHNV and CDR2 YYDKDF (reference sequence).

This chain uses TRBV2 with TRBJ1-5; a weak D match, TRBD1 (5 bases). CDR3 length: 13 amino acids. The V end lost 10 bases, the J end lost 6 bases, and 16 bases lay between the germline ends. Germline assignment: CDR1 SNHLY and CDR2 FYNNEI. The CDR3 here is CAIQQVASQPQHF. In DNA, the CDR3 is TGTGCCATCCAACAGGTAGCAAGTCAGCCCCAGCATTTT.

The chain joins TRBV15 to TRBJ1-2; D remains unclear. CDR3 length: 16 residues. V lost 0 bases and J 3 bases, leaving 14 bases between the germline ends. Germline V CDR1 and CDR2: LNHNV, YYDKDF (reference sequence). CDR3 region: CATSRDPRLRDYGYTF. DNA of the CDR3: TGTGCCACCAGCAGAGATCCTCGGCTTAGGGACTATGGCTACACCTTC. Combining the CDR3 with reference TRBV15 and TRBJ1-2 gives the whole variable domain DAMVIQNPRYQVTQFGKPVTLSCSQTLNHNVMYWYQQKSSQAPKLLFHYYDKDFNNEADTPDNFQSRRPNTSFCFLDIRSPGLGDTAMYLCATSRDPRLRDYGYTFGSGTRLTVV.

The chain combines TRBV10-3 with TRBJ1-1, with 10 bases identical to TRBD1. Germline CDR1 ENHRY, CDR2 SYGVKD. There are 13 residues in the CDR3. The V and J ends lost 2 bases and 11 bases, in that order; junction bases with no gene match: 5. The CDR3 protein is CAISEVDRGEAFF. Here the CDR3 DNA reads TGTGCCATCAGTGAGGTGGACAGGGGGGAGGCTTTCTTT.

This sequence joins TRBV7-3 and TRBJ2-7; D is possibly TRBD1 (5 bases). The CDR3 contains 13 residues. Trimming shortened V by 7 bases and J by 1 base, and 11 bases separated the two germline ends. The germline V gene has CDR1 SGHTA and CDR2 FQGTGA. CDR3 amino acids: CASKVRQSYEQYF. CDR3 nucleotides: TGTGCCAGCAAGGTGAGACAGTCCTACGAGCAGTACTTC.

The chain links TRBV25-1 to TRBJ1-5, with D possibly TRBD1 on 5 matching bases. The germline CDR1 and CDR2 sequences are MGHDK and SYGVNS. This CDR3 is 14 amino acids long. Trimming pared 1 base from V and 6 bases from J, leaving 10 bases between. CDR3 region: CASSESGLAQPQHF. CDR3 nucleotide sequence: TGTGCCAGCAGTGAATCAGGGTTGGCTCAGCCCCAGCATTTT.

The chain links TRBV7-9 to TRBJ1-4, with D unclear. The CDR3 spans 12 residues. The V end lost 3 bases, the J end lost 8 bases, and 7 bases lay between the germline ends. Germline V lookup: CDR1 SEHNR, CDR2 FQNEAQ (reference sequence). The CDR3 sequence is CASSFDTEKLFF. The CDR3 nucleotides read TGTGCCAGCAGCTTCGACACCGAAAAACTGTTTTTT.

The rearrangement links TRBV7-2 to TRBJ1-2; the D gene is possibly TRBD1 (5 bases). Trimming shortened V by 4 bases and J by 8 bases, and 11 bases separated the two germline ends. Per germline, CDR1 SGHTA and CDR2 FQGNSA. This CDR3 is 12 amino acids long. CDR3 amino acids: CASSSRDLGYTF. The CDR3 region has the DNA TGTGCCAGCAGCTCCAGGGATTTGGGCTACACCTTC.

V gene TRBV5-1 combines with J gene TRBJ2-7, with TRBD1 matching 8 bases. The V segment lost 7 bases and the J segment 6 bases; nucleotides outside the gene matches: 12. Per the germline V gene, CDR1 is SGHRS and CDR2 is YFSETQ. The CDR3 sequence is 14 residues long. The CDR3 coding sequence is TGCGCCAGCCGAGACAGGGGTAGGAGTCTCGAGCAGTACTTC. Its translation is CASRDRGRSLEQYF.

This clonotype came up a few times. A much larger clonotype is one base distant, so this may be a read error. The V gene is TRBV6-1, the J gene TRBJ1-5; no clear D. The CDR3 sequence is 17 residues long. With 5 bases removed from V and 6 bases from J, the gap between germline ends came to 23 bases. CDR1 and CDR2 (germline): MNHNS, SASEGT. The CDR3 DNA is TGTGCCAGCAGTCAACAAGTCTCTCTAGAGGGTAGTCAGCCCCAGCATTTT. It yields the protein CASSQQVSLEGSQPQHF.